A selection of T cell receptor beta chains follows, all from one sample in a study of blood T cell repertoires in COVID-19. Clones were read by immunoSEQ multiplex PCR, and TCRdb kept only the in-frame ones, dropping some. The sample lists 250,000 to 350,000 clones, under 90% occurring once. The sample consisted of PBMCs or T cells enriched from blood (not recorded which). The receptors originated from a woman between 18 and 30 years old who had recovered from COVID-19. CDR3s include the opening cysteine and the closing phenylalanine or tryptophan. The order of the fields is D gene, clone size, J gene, V gene, CDR3 protein, CDR3 DNA. The D gene is left open where the match is weak. Clone size is stated in some rows and not others, as once, few, many or a class when expanded.

TRBD1	.	TRBJ1-2	TRBV18	CASSPRRGQGNGGYTF	TGTGCCAGCTCTCCGAGACGAGGACAGGGAAACGGGGGCTACACCTTC
.	.	TRBJ2-5	TRBV5-5	CASSLDQGIKTQYF	TGTGCCAGCAGCTTGGACCAGGGGATCAAGACCCAGTACTTC
.	.	TRBJ2-5	TRBV11-2	CASSWDIQETQYF	TGTGCCAGCAGCTGGGACATTCAAGAGACCCAGTACTTC
.	.	TRBJ2-3	TRBV18	CASSRSPLADTQYF	TGTGCCAGCTCGCGGAGCCCGTTAGCAGATACGCAGTATTTT
.	.	TRBJ1-1	TRBV28	CASSPLGVGGRGDEAFF	TGTGCCAGCAGTCCCCTTGGGGTCGGGGGTCGAGGTGATGAAGCTTTCTTT
.	many	TRBJ1-1	TRBV30	CAWSVQGNTEAFF	TGTGCCTGGAGTGTACAGGGGAACACTGAAGCTTTCTTT
TRBD1	.	TRBJ1-4	TRBV18	CASSPRTASGQVNEKLFF	TGTGCCAGCTCACCGCGAACCGCCTCCGGACAGGTGAATGAAAAACTGTTTTTT
.	.	TRBJ1-1	TRBV4-1	CASSRDRSMNTEAFF	TGCGCCAGCAGCCGCGACAGGTCCATGAACACTGAAGCTTTCTTT
.	.	TRBJ1-2	TRBV3-1/TRBV3-2	CASSQESRGYTF	TGTGCCAGCAGCCAAGAGAGTCGGGGCTACACCTTC
.	.	TRBJ2-3	TRBV9	CASSVRGDTQYF	TGTGCCAGCAGCGTTCGGGGAGATACGCAGTATTTT
.	.	TRBJ2-7	TRBV2	CASTRDNPYEQYF	TGTGCCAGCACGAGGGATAACCCCTACGAGCAGTACTTC
TRBD1	few	TRBJ2-7	TRBV5-1	CASSTRQGEQYF	TGCGCCAGCAGCACCCGACAGGGCGAGCAGTACTTC
.	.	TRBJ1-2	TRBV14	CASSQDRGAYGYTF	TGTGCCAGCAGCCAAGATCGCGGGGCCTATGGCTACACCTTC
.	.	TRBJ1-3	TRBV30	CAWSVTGTHTIYF	TGTGCCTGGAGTGTAACGGGAACTCATACCATATATTTT
TRBD1	once	TRBJ1-5	TRBV6-5	CASSYATGGNQPQHF	TGTGCCAGCAGTTATGCGACAGGGGGCAATCAGCCCCAGCATTTT
TRBD2	.	TRBJ2-7	TRBV13	CASSLGRESYEQYF	TGTGCCAGCAGCTTAGGGCGGGAGTCCTACGAGCAGTACTTC
TRBD1	.	TRBJ1-6	TRBV28	CASSSPTGTHSPLHF	TGTGCCAGCAGTTCCCCGACAGGGACCCATTCACCCCTCCACTTT
.	.	TRBJ2-5	TRBV2	CASSEGVGTETQYF	TGTGCCAGCAGTGAAGGGGTTGGGACTGAGACCCAGTACTTC
TRBD1	.	TRBJ1-2	TRBV3-1/TRBV3-2	CASSQQGGFGGYTF	TGTGCCAGCAGCCAACAGGGGGGTTTTGGAGGCTACACCTTC
TRBD2	.	TRBJ2-7	TRBV4-1	CASSQGGGFSENYF	TGCGCCAGCAGCCAAGGGGGGGGGTTCAGTGAGAACTACTTC
.	.	TRBJ1-3	TRBV7-9	CASKKGGSGNTIYF	TGTGCCAGCAAAAAAGGGGGATCTGGAAACACCATATATTTT
.	.	TRBJ2-7	TRBV2	CASSAQAYEQYF	TGTGCCAGCAGTGCACAGGCCTACGAGCAGTACTTC
.	few	TRBJ2-1	TRBV5-5	CASSLIGVKGQFF	TGTGCCAGCAGCTTGATAGGGGTCAAGGGGCAGTTCTTC
TRBD1	.	TRBJ1-4	TRBV5-1	CASSLTPGQIEKLFF	TGCGCCAGCAGCTTGACCCCGGGACAGATTGAAAAACTGTTTTTT
TRBD1	.	TRBJ1-5	TRBV10-3	CAIGQGAHQPQHF	TGTGCCATAGGACAGGGGGCGCATCAGCCCCAGCATTTT
.	.	TRBJ2-5	TRBV29-1	CSVAGTSYQETQYF	TGCAGCGTCGCCGGGACTTCGTACCAAGAGACCCAGTACTTC
.	.	TRBJ1-1	TRBV21-1	CASSRGTTRFEAFF	TGTGCCAGCAGCAGAGGGACAACAAGATTCGAAGCTTTCTTT
TRBD2	.	TRBJ2-3	TRBV4-1	CASSPREVAGGAGTQYF	TGCGCCAGCAGCCCGCGAGAGGTAGCGGGGGGAGCGGGTACGCAGTATTTT
.	.	TRBJ1-1	TRBV12-3/TRBV12-4	CASSLGGDTEAFF	TGTGCCAGCAGTTTAGGCGGGGACACTGAAGCTTTCTTT
.	.	TRBJ2-7	TRBV6-2/TRBV6-3	CASSYYGFEQYF	TGTGCCAGCAGTTACTATGGCTTCGAGCAGTACTTC
.	once	TRBJ2-6	TRBV19	CASSRTVLSGANVLTF	TGTGCCAGTAGTAGGACAGTGCTCTCTGGGGCCAACGTCCTGACTTTC
TRBD1	.	TRBJ1-1	TRBV7-3	CASSLEGQLEAFF	TGTGCCAGCAGCTTAGAGGGACAGCTTGAAGCTTTCTTT
TRBD2	many	TRBJ2-7	TRBV28	CASSLFASGKYEQYF	TGTGCCAGCAGTTTGTTCGCTAGCGGAAAATACGAGCAGTACTTC
.	.	TRBJ2-7	TRBV7-9	CASSPIRVGPEQYF	TGTGCCAGCAGCCCGATTCGGGTGGGGCCCGAGCAGTACTTC
.	.	TRBJ1-1	TRBV5-8	CASSLRDSVNTEAFF	TGTGCCAGCAGCCTCAGGGATTCGGTGAACACTGAAGCTTTCTTT
.	.	TRBJ2-1	TRBV5-1	CASSLVGWSYNEQFF	TGCGCCAGCAGCTTGGTCGGGTGGTCCTACAATGAGCAGTTCTTC
.	.	TRBJ2-2	TRBV21-1	CASSRSLVPISNTGELFF	TGTGCCAGCAGCAGATCGTTAGTTCCGATATCGAACACCGGGGAGCTGTTTTTT
TRBD2	.	TRBJ2-5	TRBV7-2	CASSLWKTSGREETQYF	TGTGCCAGCAGCTTATGGAAGACTAGCGGGAGGGAAGAGACCCAGTACTTC
TRBD1	few	TRBJ1-2	TRBV2	CASTSGTGNGYTF	TGTGCCAGCACCTCCGGGACAGGGAATGGCTACACCTTC
TRBD2	.	TRBJ2-7	TRBV7-9	CASSLLAGGYEQYF	TGTGCCAGCAGCCTACTAGCGGGGGGTTACGAGCAGTACTTC
TRBD2	.	TRBJ2-1	TRBV3-1/TRBV3-2	CASSVSLALAGVKDNEQFF	TGTGCCAGCAGCGTCTCTCTGGCACTAGCGGGAGTTAAGGACAATGAGCAGTTCTTC
.	.	TRBJ1-6	TRBV7-9	CASSPREGSNSPLHF	TGTGCCAGCAGCCCGCGGGAGGGAAGTAATTCACCCCTCCACTTT
.	.	TRBJ1-1	TRBV28	CASIRGTDTEAFF	TGTGCCAGCATCCGGGGGACCGACACTGAAGCTTTCTTT
TRBD2	.	TRBJ2-1	TRBV30	CAWSVPRLAGGINEQFF	TGTGCCTGGAGTGTCCCTAGACTAGCGGGAGGAATAAATGAGCAGTTCTTC
.	.	TRBJ2-1	TRBV20-1	CSAIFYNEQFF	TGCAGTGCTATCTTTTACAATGAGCAGTTCTTC
.	few	TRBJ1-6	TRBV19	CASSIGREQEPWGLTNSPLHF	TGTGCCAGTAGTATAGGCCGAGAACAGGAGCCTTGGGGCCTCACTAATTCACCCCTCCACTTT
TRBD1	.	TRBJ1-5	TRBV28	CATRTGGSQPQHF	TGTGCCACCCGGACAGGGGGCAGTCAGCCCCAGCATTTT
.	.	TRBJ1-1	TRBV7-9	CASSGPPNTEAFF	TGTGCCAGCAGCGGGCCACCGAACACTGAAGCTTTCTTT
TRBD1	.	TRBJ1-2	TRBV2	CASSVGQGFGYTF	TGTGCCAGCAGCGTAGGACAGGGTTTTGGCTACACCTTC
.	many	TRBJ1-1	TRBV6-5	CASSYSVNTEAFF	TGTGCCAGCAGTTATTCGGTAAACACTGAAGCTTTCTTT
.	once	TRBJ2-7	TRBV30	CAWSVAYEQYF	TGTGCCTGGAGTGTAGCGTACGAGCAGTACTTC
.	.	TRBJ2-7	TRBV10-2	CASSPDEGNTGMGTYEQYF	TGCGCCAGCAGCCCCGACGAGGGAAACACAGGGATGGGAACCTACGAGCAGTACTTC
.	.	TRBJ2-7	TRBV12-5	CASGLDGWSGEQYF	TGTGCTAGTGGTTTGGACGGGTGGTCGGGCGAGCAGTACTTC
TRBD1	.	TRBJ2-7	TRBV7-6	CASSAPGQGIWEQYF	TGTGCCAGCAGCGCCCCGGGACAGGGGATTTGGGAGCAGTACTTC
TRBD1	.	TRBJ1-3	TRBV19	CASSTLDRGNTIYF	TGTGCCAGTAGTACTTTGGACAGGGGGAACACCATATATTTT
.	.	TRBJ1-1	TRBV11-3	CARRLGGAGAMNTEAFF	TGTGCCCGCCGCTTAGGGGGGGCGGGGGCTATGAACACTGAAGCTTTCTTT
.	.	TRBJ1-1	TRBV7-2	CASSWGLMNTEAFF	TGTGCCAGCAGCTGGGGACTGATGAACACTGAAGCTTTCTTT
.	.	TRBJ1-2	TRBV29-1	CSVAREYGYTF	TGCAGCGTTGCGAGGGAATATGGCTACACCTTC
.	.	TRBJ1-3	TRBV30	CAWILLQGEGNTIYF	TGTGCCTGGATCCTACTACAGGGCGAAGGAAACACCATATATTTT
TRBD2	once	TRBJ2-3	TRBV5-4	CASSGRATDTQYF	TGTGCCAGCAGCGGGAGGGCCACAGATACGCAGTATTTT